The next 16 T cell receptor beta chains were all read from a single sample in a study of cytomegalovirus exposure and HLA in healthy donors. The PCR used 60 Vbeta and 13 Jbeta primers. Profiled with immunoSEQ multiplex PCR; TCRdb holds only in-frame clones, not every one. The sample includes about 140,000 clones, roughly 77% seen only once; the top ten take 1.5% to 2%. The sample was PBMCs. These receptors all stem from a woman under 40 in good health and CMV-seronegative.

The CDR3 DNA sequence: TGTGCCAGCAGTCCTACCGGGACAGGCAATCAGCCCCAGCATTTT. Protein: CASSPTGTGNQPQHF. The chain carries TRBV6-1 and TRBJ1-5; 7 positions match TRBD1. Germline V gives CDR1 MNHNS, CDR2 SASEGT. CDR3 size: 15 residues. V lost 5 bases, J lost 2 bases, and 6 bases stayed unmatched.

This clone occurred once. V usage is TRBV25-1 and J usage is TRBJ2-6; D is undetermined. Germline V gives CDR1 MGHDK, CDR2 SYGVNS. The ends were cut back, 8 bases at V and 0 bases at J, with 11 bases in the middle. This CDR3 comprises 15 residues. The CDR3 protein is CASQTVGSGANVLTF. CDR3 coding DNA: TGTGCCAGCCAAACAGTGGGCTCTGGGGCCAACGTCCTGACTTTC.

The rearrangement uses TRBV7-2 and TRBJ2-3; 7 bases align to TRBD1. CDR1 and CDR2 from the germline V gene are SGHTA and FQGNSA. The CDR3 length is 16 residues. J lost 4 bases, V lost 3 bases, and 10 bases had no gene match. The CDR3 reads CASSFDREALPDTQYF. The CDR3 DNA follows: TGTGCCAGCAGCTTTGACAGGGAAGCCCTCCCAGATACGCAGTATTTT.

This clone was detected only a few times. The genes are TRBV7-9 and TRBJ1-3; no clear D gene. Trimming took 2 bases from V and 0 from J, leaving 8 bases between them. The CDR3 is 15 residues long. Germline loops: CDR1 SEHNR, CDR2 FQNEAQ (reference sequence). The CDR3 coding sequence is TGTGCCAGCAGCTTAACAGCTACCTCTGGAAACACCATATATTTT. It translates to CASSLTATSGNTIYF.

The chain has TRBV9 and TRBJ2-5; D is uncertain. The length of the CDR3 is 13 residues. Trimming took 0 bases from V and 0 from J, leaving 3 bases between them. Looked up from germline, CDR1 is SGDLS and CDR2 is YYNGEE. This CDR3 reads CASSVANQETQYF. The CDR3 nucleotides read TGTGCCAGCAGCGTAGCTAACCAAGAGACCCAGTACTTC. Looking up the rest from reference TRBV9 and TRBJ2-5 gives the full variable domain: DSGVTQTPKHLITATGQRVTLRCSPRSGDLSVYWYQQSLDQGLQFLIQYYNGEERAKGNILERFSAQQFPDLHSELNLSSLELGDSALYFCASSVANQETQYFGPGTRLLVL.

The chain has TRBV18 and TRBJ1-3; the match to TRBD1 covers 7 bases. After removal of 3 bases from V and 4 bases from J, the junction contained 6 bases not matched to a gene. The germline CDR1 and CDR2 sequences are KGHSH and LQKENI. The CDR3 is 15 residues long. CDR3 nucleotide sequence: TGTGCCAGCTCACCGCAGGGGGTGGAAGGAAACACCATATATTTT. Translated, it gives CASSPQGVEGNTIYF.

The chain is built from TRBV5-1 and TRBJ2-5; perhaps TRBD1 as D (6 bases). Trimming cost V 0 bases and J 2 bases, with 8 bases left between them. This CDR3 comprises 14 residues. Per the germline V gene, CDR1 is SGHRS and CDR2 is YFSETQ. The CDR3 sequence is CASSLGTAQETQYF. CDR3 sequence (DNA): TGCGCCAGCAGCTTGGGGACAGCTCAAGAGACCCAGTACTTC. Full variable domain (rest looked up from reference TRBV5-1 and TRBJ2-5): KAGVTQTPRYLIKTRGQQVTLSCSPISGHRSVSWYQQTPGQGLQFLFEYFSETQRNKGNFPGRFSGRQFSNSRSEMNVSTLELGDSALYLCASSLGTAQETQYFGPGTRLLVL.

The chain has TRBV19 and TRBJ2-1; D is perhaps TRBD1 (6 bases). The CDR3 extends over 15 amino acids. V shed 2 bases and J shed 6 bases, with 14 bases lying between them. Germline CDR1 LNHDA, CDR2 SQIVND (reference sequence). In nucleotides, the CDR3 is TGTGCCAGTAGTATATTAACAGGGAGAGGCAATGAGCAGTTCTTC. It specifies CASSILTGRGNEQFF. Drawing the rest from reference TRBV19 and TRBJ2-1, the complete variable domain is DGGITQSPKYLFRKEGQNVTLSCEQNLNHDAMYWYRQDPGQGLRLIYYSQIVNDFQKGDIAEGYSVSREKKESFPLTVTSAQKNPTAFYLCASSILTGRGNEQFFGPGTRLTVL.

The chain uses TRBV18 and TRBJ2-3; 7 bases map to TRBD2. The ends lost 3 bases at V and 4 bases at J; junction bases unmatched: 13. This CDR3 spans 17 amino acids. The germline gives CDR1 KGHSH, CDR2 LQKENI. The CDR3 DNA reads as TGTGCCAGCTCACCTACAGGCACCGGGAGGCCCCCAGATACGCAGTATTTT. Its protein product is CASSPTGTGRPPDTQYF.

The chain recombines TRBV6-1 with TRBJ2-7, with 8 bases identical to TRBD1. V shed 4 bases, J shed 5 bases, and the junction held 16 bases outside the gene matches. This CDR3 contains 17 residues. Germline values: CDR1 MNHNS, CDR2 SASEGT. CDR3 DNA sequence: TGTGCCAGCAGTGCCTATGCCTTCGGACAGGGATACAACGAGCAGTACTTC. The encoded protein is CASSAYAFGQGYNEQYF.

This chain uses TRBV7-8 with TRBJ2-1; the D gene is possibly TRBD2 (5 bases). V dropped 0 bases and J dropped 0 bases, with 6 bases sitting between them. This CDR3 comprises 15 residues. Germline-derived CDR1 and CDR2 are SGHVS and FQNEAQ. The CDR3 reads CASSLAGSSYNEQFF. The CDR3 coding sequence is TGTGCCAGCAGCTTAGCGGGGAGCTCCTACAATGAGCAGTTCTTC.

This chain uses TRBV6-5 with TRBJ1-6, with a weak D call TRBD1 (5 bases). Trimming removed 5 bases from V and 10 bases from J, with 15 bases in between. Germline CDR1 reads MNHEY; CDR2 reads SVGAGI. The length of the CDR3 is 14 residues. CDR3 in amino acids: CASSEGTENSPLHF. The CDR3 nucleotides read TGTGCCAGCAGTGAAGGGACTGAAAACTCACCCCTCCACTTT.

The chain uses TRBV4-2 and TRBJ1-3; TRBD1 aligns across 7 bases. CDR1 is LGHNA and CDR2 is YNFKEQ in the germline V gene. V shed 4 bases and J 0 bases; nucleotides not matched to a gene: 9. The CDR3 covers 17 residues. The CDR3 nucleotides are TGTGCCAGCAGCCGGCGGAAGGGGACAGACTCTGGAAACACCATATATTTT. It yields the protein CASSRRKGTDSGNTIYF.

V gene TRBV7-8 combines with J gene TRBJ2-1; D gene unclear. The CDR3 has 12 residues. V was cut by 3 bases and J by 6 bases, with 6 bases left in between. Germline V gene sequence: CDR1 SGHVS, CDR2 FQNEAQ. CDR3 amino acids: CASSFTRNEQFF. The CDR3 nucleotides are TGTGCCAGCAGCTTCACACGCAATGAGCAGTTCTTC.

This chain links TRBV7-2 with TRBJ2-3; D is ambiguous. CDR1 and CDR2 from the germline V gene are SGHTA and FQGNSA. The CDR3 totals 11 residues. Trimming took 4 bases from V and 6 from J, leaving 5 bases between them. CDR3 sequence reads: CASSWADTQYF. As DNA, the CDR3 is TGTGCCAGCAGCTGGGCTGATACGCAGTATTTT.

This clone was recorded a few times. The J gene is TRBJ1-2, the V gene TRBV7-9; 8 bases are a match to TRBD1. After removal of 2 bases from V and 7 bases from J, the junction contained 6 bases not matched to a gene. The germline gives CDR1 SEHNR, CDR2 FQNEAQ (reference sequence). The CDR3 spans 14 residues. The CDR3 DNA reads as TGTGCCAGCAGCTTAATGCAGGGGGCGCGTGGCTACACCTTC. Amino acids: CASSLMQGARGYTF.